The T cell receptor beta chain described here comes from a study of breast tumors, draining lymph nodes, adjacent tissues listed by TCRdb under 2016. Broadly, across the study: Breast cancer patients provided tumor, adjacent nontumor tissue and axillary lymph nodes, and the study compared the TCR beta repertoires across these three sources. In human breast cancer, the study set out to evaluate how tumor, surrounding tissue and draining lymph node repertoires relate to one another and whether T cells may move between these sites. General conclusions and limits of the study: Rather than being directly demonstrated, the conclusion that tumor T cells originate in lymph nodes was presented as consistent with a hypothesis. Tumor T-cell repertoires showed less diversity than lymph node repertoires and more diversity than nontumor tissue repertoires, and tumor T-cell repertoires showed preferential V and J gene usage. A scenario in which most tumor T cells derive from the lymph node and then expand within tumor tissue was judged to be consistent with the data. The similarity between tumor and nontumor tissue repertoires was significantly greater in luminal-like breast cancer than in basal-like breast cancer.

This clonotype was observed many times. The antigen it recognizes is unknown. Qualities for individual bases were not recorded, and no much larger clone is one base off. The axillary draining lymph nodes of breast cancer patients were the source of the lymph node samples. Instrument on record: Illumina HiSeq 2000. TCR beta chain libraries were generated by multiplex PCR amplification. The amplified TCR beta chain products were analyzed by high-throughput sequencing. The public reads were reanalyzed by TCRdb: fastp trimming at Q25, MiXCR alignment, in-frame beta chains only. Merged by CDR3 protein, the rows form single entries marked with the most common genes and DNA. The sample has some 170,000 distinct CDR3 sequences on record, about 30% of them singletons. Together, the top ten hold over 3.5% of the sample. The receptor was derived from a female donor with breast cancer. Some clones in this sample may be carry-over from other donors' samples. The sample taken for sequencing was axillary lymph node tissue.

At the DNA level, the sequence is TGCGCCAGCAGCCAAGTTCGCACTAACACAGATACGCAGTATTTT. Its product reads: CASSQVRTNTDTQYF. Recombination joined TRBV4-1 with TRBJ2-3, with the D gene too uncertain to name. Reading from cysteine to phenylalanine, the CDR3 counts 15 amino acids. Of all the DNA, just the CDR3 is kept, 45 bases in frame from base 1. CDR1 and CDR2, per the germline V gene, are MGHRA and YSYEKL. The junction carries 10 bases between V and J, which are trimmed by 1 base and 2 bases respectively.